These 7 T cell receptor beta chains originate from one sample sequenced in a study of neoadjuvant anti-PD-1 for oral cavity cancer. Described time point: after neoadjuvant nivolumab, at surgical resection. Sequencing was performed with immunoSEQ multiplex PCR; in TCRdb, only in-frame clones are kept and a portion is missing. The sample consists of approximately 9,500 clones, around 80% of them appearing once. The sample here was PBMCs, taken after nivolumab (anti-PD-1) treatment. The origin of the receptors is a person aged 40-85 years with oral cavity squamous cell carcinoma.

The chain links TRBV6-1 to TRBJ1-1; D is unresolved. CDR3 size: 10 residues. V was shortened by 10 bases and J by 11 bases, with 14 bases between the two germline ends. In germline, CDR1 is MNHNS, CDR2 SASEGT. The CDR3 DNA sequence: TGTGCCACCGGGCCCAGAGCCGCTTTCTTT. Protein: CATGPRAAFF.

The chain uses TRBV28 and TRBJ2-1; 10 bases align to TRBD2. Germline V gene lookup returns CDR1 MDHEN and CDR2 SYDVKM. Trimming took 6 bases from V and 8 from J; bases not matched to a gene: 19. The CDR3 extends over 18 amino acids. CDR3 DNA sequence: TGTGCCAGCAGCTATCCCCTAACGATTAGCGGGAGGAGCTATGAGCAGTTCTTC. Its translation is CASSYPLTISGRSYEQFF. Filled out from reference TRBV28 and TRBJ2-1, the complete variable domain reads DVKVTQSSRYLVKRTGEKVFLECVQDMDHENMFWYRQDPGLGLRLIYFSYDVKMKEKGDIPEGYSVSREKKERFSLILESASTNQTSMYLCASSYPLTISGRSYEQFFGPGTRLTVL.

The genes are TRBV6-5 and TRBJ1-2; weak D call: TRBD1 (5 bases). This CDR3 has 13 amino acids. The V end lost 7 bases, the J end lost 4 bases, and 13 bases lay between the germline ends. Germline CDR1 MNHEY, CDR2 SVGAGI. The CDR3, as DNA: TGTGCCAGCACCGGGACGGGACCCTATGGCTACACCTTC. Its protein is CASTGTGPYGYTF.

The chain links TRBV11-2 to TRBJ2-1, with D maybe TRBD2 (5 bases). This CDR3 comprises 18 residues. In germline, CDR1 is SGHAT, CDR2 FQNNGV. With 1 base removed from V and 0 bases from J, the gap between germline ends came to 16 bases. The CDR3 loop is CASSLGRKTLSSYNEQFF. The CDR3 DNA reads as TGTGCCAGCAGCTTAGGGAGGAAGACCTTAAGCTCCTACAATGAGCAGTTCTTC.

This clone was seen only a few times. Written as DNA, the CDR3 is TGTGCCAGCAGTCAGGACAGGGGCAATCAGCCCCAGCATTTT. Translated: CASSQDRGNQPQHF. V usage is TRBV7-9 and J usage is TRBJ1-5; 8 nucleotides agree with TRBD1. Germline V gives CDR1 SEHNR, CDR2 FQNEAQ (reference sequence). CDR3 length: 14 amino acids. The V segment lost 6 bases and the J segment 2 bases; nucleotides outside the gene matches: 3. Combining the CDR3 with reference TRBV7-9 and TRBJ1-5 gives the whole variable domain DTGVSQNPRHKITKRGQNVTFRCDPISEHNRLYWYRQTLGQGPEFLTYFQNEAQLEKSRLLSDRFSAERPKGSFSTLEIQRTEQGDSAMYLCASSQDRGNQPQHFGDGTRLSIL.

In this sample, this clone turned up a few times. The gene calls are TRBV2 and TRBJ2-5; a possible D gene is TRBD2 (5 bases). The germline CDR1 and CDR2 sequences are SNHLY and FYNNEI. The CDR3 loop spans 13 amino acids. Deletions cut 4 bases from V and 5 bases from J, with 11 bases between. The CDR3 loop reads CASSGGWRETQYF. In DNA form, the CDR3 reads TGTGCCAGCAGTGGGGGATGGAGGGAGACCCAGTACTTC.

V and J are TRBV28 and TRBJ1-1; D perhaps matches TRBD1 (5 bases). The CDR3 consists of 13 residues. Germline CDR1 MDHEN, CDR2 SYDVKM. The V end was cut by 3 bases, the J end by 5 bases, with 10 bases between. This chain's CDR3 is CASSLWAGTEAFF. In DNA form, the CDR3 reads TGTGCCAGCAGTTTGTGGGCAGGGACTGAAGCTTTCTTT. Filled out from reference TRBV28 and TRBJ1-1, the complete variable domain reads DVKVTQSSRYLVKRTGEKVFLECVQDMDHENMFWYRQDPGLGLRLIYFSYDVKMKEKGDIPEGYSVSREKKERFSLILESASTNQTSMYLCASSLWAGTEAFFGQGTRLTVV.